A single sample gave rise to the 17 T cell receptor beta chains below, sequenced in a study of CD8+ T cells in alopecia areata. RNA was isolated and reverse transcribed to cDNA, the sequencing template. Only in-frame clones appear in the TCRdb table, and some are missing; sequencing was by immunoSEQ multiplex PCR. The sample has about 200,000 clones, around 50% seen once. Sequenced sample: CD8+ T cells sorted from blood. The receptors come from a human donor in good health.

This clone occurred a few times. The V call is TRBV10-3, the J call TRBJ1-6, with a weak D call TRBD1 (5 bases). The V gene lost 2 bases and the J gene lost 10 bases, with 15 bases spanning the gap. The CDR3 contains 15 residues. CDR1 and CDR2 from the germline V gene are ENHRY and SYGVKD. CDR3 in amino acids: CAISEGAGTRSPLHF. The CDR3 DNA follows: TGTGCCATCAGTGAGGGGGCGGGGACGAGGTCACCCCTCCACTTT.

The chain carries TRBV20-1 and TRBJ1-1, with a tentative D call TRBD1 (5 bases). V was cut by 7 bases and J by 4 bases, with 10 bases left in between. Germline V gives CDR1 DFQATT, CDR2 SNEGSKA (reference sequence). The CDR3 totals 11 residues. CDR3 protein: CSEWGLTEAFF. The DNA of the CDR3 is TGCAGTGAGTGGGGACTCACTGAAGCTTTCTTT.

The rearrangement uses TRBV5-1 and TRBJ2-3, with 16 bases aligning to TRBD2. J gave up 9 bases and V 3 bases, and 1 base lay outside the gene matches. CDR1 is SGHRS, CDR2 YFSETQ, per germline. The CDR3 runs to 14 residues. The CDR3, as DNA: TGCGCCAGCAGCTCGGGACTAGCGGGGGGGACGCAGTATTTT. Translation gives CASSSGLAGGTQYF.

This clone was counted between two and nine times. This sequence joins TRBV4-1 and TRBJ2-1; D is unclear. There are 13 residues in the CDR3. Germline CDR1 MGHRA, CDR2 YSYEKL. Trimming shortened V by 4 bases and J by 5 bases, and 9 bases separated the two germline ends. DNA of the CDR3: TGCGCCAGCAGCCCTCCTAGTAACAATGAGCAGTTCTTC. It specifies CASSPPSNNEQFF.

This clone has just a few counts. Other nucleotide sequences in the sample specify the same CDR3. Here the CDR3 DNA reads TGCAGCGTTGAACTTAACACTGAAGCTTTCTTT. This codes for CSVELNTEAFF. The V gene is TRBV29-1, the J gene TRBJ1-1, with D unclear. This CDR3 spans 11 amino acids. Between the trimmed V and J ends, which lost 2 bases and 2 bases, there was a span of 3 bases. Germline CDR1 is SQVTM and CDR2 is ANQGSEA.

The chain combines TRBV29-1 with TRBJ2-1, with TRBD1 matching 8 bases. This CDR3 contains 16 residues. Looked up from germline, CDR1 is SQVTM and CDR2 is ANQGSEA. The V and J ends lost 3 bases and 0 bases, in that order; junction bases with no gene match: 7. Written as DNA, the CDR3 is TGCAGCGTTGATACGGGACAGGATAGCTCCTACAATGAGCAGTTCTTC. Protein product: CSVDTGQDSSYNEQFF.

Only a few counts were recorded for this clone. The CDR3 here is CASSLVGGDTEAFF. The CDR3, as DNA: TGTGCCAGCAGCTTGGTAGGGGGGGACACTGAAGCTTTCTTT. V gene TRBV5-6 combines with J gene TRBJ1-1, with a weak D call TRBD1 (6 bases). The CDR3 consists of 14 residues. V lost 0 bases, J lost 3 bases, and 9 bases lay in between. The germline V gene encodes CDR1 SGHDT and CDR2 YYEEEE.

This clone appeared a few times. The chain combines TRBV6-1 with TRBJ2-5; D ambiguous. In germline, CDR1 is MNHNS, CDR2 SASEGT. V shed 3 bases and J shed 0 bases, with 17 bases lying between them. There are 17 residues in the CDR3. As DNA, the CDR3 is TGTGCCAGCAGTGATTTGTCAGCAACTTGGTACCAAGAGACCCAGTACTTC. It yields the protein CASSDLSATWYQETQYF.

The genes are TRBV29-1 and TRBJ2-1, with 15 nucleotides matching TRBD2. The germline V gene encodes CDR1 SQVTM and CDR2 ANQGSEA. V shed 1 base, J shed 7 bases, and the junction held 5 bases outside the gene matches. CDR3 length: 16 residues. This CDR3 reads CSVEGTSGGAVNEQFF. The CDR3 bases are TGCAGCGTTGAAGGGACTAGCGGGGGGGCCGTGAATGAGCAGTTCTTC.

The V and J genes are TRBV11-2 and TRBJ1-2; D ambiguous. The CDR3 covers 14 residues. The germline V and J ends were trimmed by 2 bases and 1 base, with 8 bases remaining between them. Germline loops: CDR1 SGHAT, CDR2 FQNNGV. The CDR3 DNA sequence: TGTGCCAGCAGCTTAAGTGGTGGTAACTATGGCTACACCTTC. It translates to CASSLSGGNYGYTF.

The genes are TRBV4-1 and TRBJ2-7; D remains unclear. V was shortened by 0 bases and J by 3 bases, with 9 bases between the two germline ends. CDR1 MGHRA and CDR2 YSYEKL come from the germline V gene. The CDR3 sequence is 14 residues long. The CDR3 is CASSQELSNYEQYF. CDR3 nucleotide sequence: TGCGCCAGCAGCCAAGAACTGTCGAACTACGAGCAGTACTTC.

This clone has a handful of counts. DNA for the CDR3: TGCAGCGTTGAGGGGCCTAGGAGGGGTGAGCAGTTCTTC. Protein: CSVEGPRRGEQFF. V gene TRBV29-1 combines with J gene TRBJ2-1; possible D gene TRBD2, 6 bases. CDR3 length: 13 amino acids. Looked up from germline, CDR1 is SQVTM and CDR2 is ANQGSEA. Trimming removed 3 bases from V and 9 bases from J, with 15 bases in between.

The chain carries TRBV2 and TRBJ1-5; 8 bases are shared with TRBD1. The CDR3 is made up of 14 amino acids. The germline gives CDR1 SNHLY, CDR2 FYNNEI. J gave up 2 bases and V 10 bases, and 7 bases lay outside the gene matches. This chain's CDR3 is CATSPGQGNQPQHF. The CDR3, as DNA: TGTGCCACTTCCCCGGGACAGGGCAATCAGCCCCAGCATTTT.

This clone was detected only a few times. CDR3 in amino acids: CASSPDRGYTF. The CDR3 nucleotides are TGTGCCAGCAGCCCCGACAGGGGCTACACCTTC. The chain recombines TRBV7-9 with TRBJ1-2; TRBD1 might be the D (6 bases). This CDR3 spans 11 amino acids. Trimming cost V 5 bases and J 8 bases, with 9 bases left between them. CDR1 and CDR2 (germline): SEHNR, FQNEAQ (reference sequence).

The chain carries TRBV5-1 and TRBJ2-7; 7 bases map to TRBD1. Germline V gives CDR1 SGHRS, CDR2 YFSETQ. V shed 0 bases and J 2 bases; nucleotides not matched to a gene: 11. The CDR3 is 17 residues long. This chain's CDR3 is CASSLEAPDRVTYEQYF. The CDR3 nucleotides are TGCGCCAGCAGCTTGGAGGCCCCCGACAGGGTCACCTACGAGCAGTACTTC.

The rearrangement uses TRBV6-5 and TRBJ2-5; D is ambiguous. Germline V gene data show CDR1 as MNHEY and CDR2 as SVGAGI. The CDR3 has 12 amino acids. V dropped 3 bases and J dropped 4 bases, with 6 bases sitting between them. The CDR3 loop reads CASSYDGETQYF. CDR3 in DNA: TGTGCCAGCAGTTATGACGGAGAGACCCAGTACTTC.

This sequence joins TRBV5-6 and TRBJ2-1; D unresolved. CDR1 is SGHDT and CDR2 is YYEEEE in the germline V gene. V shed 3 bases and J shed 10 bases, with 8 bases lying between them. The CDR3 loop spans 11 amino acids. The CDR3 protein is CASSWSGEQFF. The DNA for the CDR3 is TGTGCCAGCAGCTGGTCTGGCGAGCAGTTCTTC.